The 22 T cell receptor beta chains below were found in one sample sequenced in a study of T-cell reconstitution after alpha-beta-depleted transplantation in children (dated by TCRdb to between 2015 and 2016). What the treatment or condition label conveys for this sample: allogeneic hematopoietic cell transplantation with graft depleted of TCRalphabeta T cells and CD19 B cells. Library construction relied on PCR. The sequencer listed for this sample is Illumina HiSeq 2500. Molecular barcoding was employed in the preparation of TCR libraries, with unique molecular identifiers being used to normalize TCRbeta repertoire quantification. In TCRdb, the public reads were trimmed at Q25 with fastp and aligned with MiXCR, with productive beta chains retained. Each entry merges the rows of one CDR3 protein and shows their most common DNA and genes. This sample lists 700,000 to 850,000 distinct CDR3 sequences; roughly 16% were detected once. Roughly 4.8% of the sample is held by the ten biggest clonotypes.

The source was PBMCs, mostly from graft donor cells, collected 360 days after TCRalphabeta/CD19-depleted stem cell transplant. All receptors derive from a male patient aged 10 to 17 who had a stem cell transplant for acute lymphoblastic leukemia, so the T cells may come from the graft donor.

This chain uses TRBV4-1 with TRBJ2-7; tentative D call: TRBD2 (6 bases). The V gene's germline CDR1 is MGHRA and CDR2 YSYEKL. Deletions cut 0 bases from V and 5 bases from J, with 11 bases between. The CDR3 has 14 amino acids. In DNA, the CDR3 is TGCGCCAGCAGCCAAGACCCCCGGAGGGACGAGCAGTACTTC. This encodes CASSQDPRRDEQYF.

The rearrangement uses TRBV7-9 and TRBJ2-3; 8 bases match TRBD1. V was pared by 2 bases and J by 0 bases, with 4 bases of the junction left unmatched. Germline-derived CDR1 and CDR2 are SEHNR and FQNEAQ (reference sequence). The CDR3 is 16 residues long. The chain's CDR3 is CASSLTGQASTDTQYF. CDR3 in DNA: TGTGCCAGCAGCTTAACGGGACAGGCTAGCACAGATACGCAGTATTTT. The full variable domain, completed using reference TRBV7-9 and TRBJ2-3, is DTGVSQNPRHKITKRGQNVTFRCDPISEHNRLYWYRQTLGQGPEFLTYFQNEAQLEKSRLLSDRFSAERPKGSFSTLEIQRTEQGDSAMYLCASSLTGQASTDTQYFGPGTRLTVL.

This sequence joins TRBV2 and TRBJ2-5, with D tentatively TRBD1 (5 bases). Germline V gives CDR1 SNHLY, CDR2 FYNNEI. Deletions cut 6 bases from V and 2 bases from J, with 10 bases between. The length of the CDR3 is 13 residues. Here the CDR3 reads CASSQTEQETQYF. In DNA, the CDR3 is TGTGCCAGCAGCCAGACAGAGCAAGAGACCCAGTACTTC.

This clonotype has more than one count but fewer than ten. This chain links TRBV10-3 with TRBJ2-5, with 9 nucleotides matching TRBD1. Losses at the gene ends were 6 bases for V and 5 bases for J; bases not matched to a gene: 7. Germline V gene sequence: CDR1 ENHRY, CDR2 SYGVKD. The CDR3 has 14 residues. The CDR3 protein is CAIRGQGSRETQYF. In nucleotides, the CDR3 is TGTGCCATCAGAGGACAGGGGTCAAGGGAGACCCAGTACTTC.

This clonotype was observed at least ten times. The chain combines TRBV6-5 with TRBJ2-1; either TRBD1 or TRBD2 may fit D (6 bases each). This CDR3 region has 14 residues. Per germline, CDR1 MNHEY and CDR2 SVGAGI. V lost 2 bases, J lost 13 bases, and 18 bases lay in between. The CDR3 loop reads CASSYTGWRAYQFF. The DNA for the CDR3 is TGTGCCAGCAGTTACACAGGGTGGAGGGCTTACCAGTTCTTC.

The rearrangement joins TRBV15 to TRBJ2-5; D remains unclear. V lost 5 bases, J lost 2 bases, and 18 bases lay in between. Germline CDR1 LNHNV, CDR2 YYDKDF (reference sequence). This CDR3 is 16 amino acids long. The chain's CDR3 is CATSGAGIRYQETQYF. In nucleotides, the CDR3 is TGTGCCACCAGCGGTGCAGGAATCCGGTATCAAGAGACCCAGTACTTC.

The CDR3, as DNA: TGTGCCAGCAGCGCAGCTACCGGGGAGCTGTTTTTT. This gives the protein CASSAATGELFF. The chain uses TRBV7-3 and TRBJ2-2; D call uncertain. The V end was cut by 5 bases, the J end by 5 bases, with 6 bases between. This CDR3 has 12 amino acids. Germline CDR1 and CDR2: SGHTA and FQGTGA. The variable domain in full, with the rest retrieved from reference TRBV7-3 and TRBJ2-2, is GAGVSQTPSNKVTEKGKYVELRCDPISGHTALYWYRQSLGQGPEFLIYFQGTGAADDSGLPNDRFFAVRPEGSVSTLKIQRTERGDSAVYLCASSAATGELFFGEGSRLTVL.

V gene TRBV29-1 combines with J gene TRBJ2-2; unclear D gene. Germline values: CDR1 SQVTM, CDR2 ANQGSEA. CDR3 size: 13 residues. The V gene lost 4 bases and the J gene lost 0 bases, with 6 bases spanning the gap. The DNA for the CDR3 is TGCAGCGTTGGTCGGGCGAACACCGGGGAGCTGTTTTTT. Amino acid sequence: CSVGRANTGELFF.

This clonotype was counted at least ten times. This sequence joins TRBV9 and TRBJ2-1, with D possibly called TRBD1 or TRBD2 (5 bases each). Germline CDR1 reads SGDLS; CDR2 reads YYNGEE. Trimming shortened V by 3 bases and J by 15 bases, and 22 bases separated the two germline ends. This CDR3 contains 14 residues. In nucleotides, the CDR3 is TGTGCCAGCAGCGCCCTACATCTTGGGACGGTTCTGTTCTTC. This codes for CASSALHLGTVLFF.

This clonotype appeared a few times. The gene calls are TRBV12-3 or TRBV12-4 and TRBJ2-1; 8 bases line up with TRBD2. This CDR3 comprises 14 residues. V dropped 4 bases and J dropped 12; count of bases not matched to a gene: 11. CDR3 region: CASSYGTSPIGQFF. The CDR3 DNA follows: TGTGCCAGCAGTTACGGGACTAGTCCTATCGGGCAGTTCTTC.

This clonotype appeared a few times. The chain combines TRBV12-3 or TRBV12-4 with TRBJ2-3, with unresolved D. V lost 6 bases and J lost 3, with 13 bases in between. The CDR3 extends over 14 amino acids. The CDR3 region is CASSQTRSTDTQYF. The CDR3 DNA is TGTGCCAGCAGCCAGACCCGATCGACAGATACGCAGTATTTT.

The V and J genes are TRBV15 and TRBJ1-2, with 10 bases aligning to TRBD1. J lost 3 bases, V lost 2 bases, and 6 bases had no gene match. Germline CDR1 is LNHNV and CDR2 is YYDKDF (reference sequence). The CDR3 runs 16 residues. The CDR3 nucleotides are TGTGCCACCAGCAGACCGGACAGGGGGGGATACTATGGCTACACCTTC. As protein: CATSRPDRGGYYGYTF. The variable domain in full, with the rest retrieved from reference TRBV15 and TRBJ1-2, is DAMVIQNPRYQVTQFGKPVTLSCSQTLNHNVMYWYQQKSSQAPKLLFHYYDKDFNNEADTPDNFQSRRPNTSFCFLDIRSPGLGDTAMYLCATSRPDRGGYYGYTFGSGTRLTVV.

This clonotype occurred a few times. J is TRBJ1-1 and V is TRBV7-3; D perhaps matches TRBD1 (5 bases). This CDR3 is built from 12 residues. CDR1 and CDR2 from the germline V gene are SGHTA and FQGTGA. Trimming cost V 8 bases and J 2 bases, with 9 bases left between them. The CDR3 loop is CASSGRNTEAFF. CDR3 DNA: TGTGCCAGCTCAGGGAGAAACACTGAAGCTTTCTTT.

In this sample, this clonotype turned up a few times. CDR3 in amino acids: CASSFHRVRGTGELFF. CDR3 DNA: TGTGCCAGCAGCTTTCATAGGGTTCGGGGCACCGGGGAGCTGTTTTTT. This sequence joins TRBV7-8 and TRBJ2-2, with a weak D call TRBD2 (5 bases). CDR1 SGHVS and CDR2 FQNEAQ come from the germline V gene. This CDR3 spans 16 amino acids. V lost 3 bases and J lost 4, with 15 bases in between. Combining the CDR3 with reference TRBV7-8 and TRBJ2-2 gives the whole variable domain GAGVSQSPRYKVAKRGQDVALRCDPISGHVSLFWYQQALGQGPEFLTYFQNEAQLDKSGLPSDRFFAERPEGSVSTLKIQRTQQEDSAVYLCASSFHRVRGTGELFFGEGSRLTVL.

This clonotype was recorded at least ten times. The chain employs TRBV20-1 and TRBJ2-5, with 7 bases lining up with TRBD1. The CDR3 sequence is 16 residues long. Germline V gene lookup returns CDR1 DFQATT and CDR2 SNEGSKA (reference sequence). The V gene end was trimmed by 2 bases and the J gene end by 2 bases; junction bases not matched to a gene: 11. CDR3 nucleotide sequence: TGCAGTGCTAGACCCCCCGACAGGGTTTTTCAAGAGACCCAGTACTTC. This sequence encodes CSARPPDRVFQETQYF.

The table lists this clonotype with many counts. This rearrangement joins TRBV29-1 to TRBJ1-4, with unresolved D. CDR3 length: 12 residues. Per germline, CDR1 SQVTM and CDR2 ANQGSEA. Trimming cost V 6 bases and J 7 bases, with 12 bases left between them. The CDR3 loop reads CSVSINGEKLFF. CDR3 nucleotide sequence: TGCAGCGTATCAATCAACGGTGAAAAACTGTTTTTT.

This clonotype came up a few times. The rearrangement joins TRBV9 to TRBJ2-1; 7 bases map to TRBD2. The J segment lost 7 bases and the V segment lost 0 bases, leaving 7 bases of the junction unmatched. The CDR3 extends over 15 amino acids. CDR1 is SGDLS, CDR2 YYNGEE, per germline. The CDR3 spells CASSVVPSGGNEQFF. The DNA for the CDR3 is TGTGCCAGCAGCGTAGTTCCTAGCGGAGGAAATGAGCAGTTCTTC.

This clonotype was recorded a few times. This chain's CDR3 is CASSERGTTINTEAFF. The CDR3 DNA sequence: TGTGCCAGCAGTGAGAGGGGGACGACCATAAACACTGAAGCTTTCTTT. V usage is TRBV25-1 and J usage is TRBJ1-1; maybe TRBD1 (6 bases). This CDR3 has 16 residues. V gave up 3 bases and J gave up 2 bases, with 16 bases separating them. Germline assignment: CDR1 MGHDK and CDR2 SYGVNS.

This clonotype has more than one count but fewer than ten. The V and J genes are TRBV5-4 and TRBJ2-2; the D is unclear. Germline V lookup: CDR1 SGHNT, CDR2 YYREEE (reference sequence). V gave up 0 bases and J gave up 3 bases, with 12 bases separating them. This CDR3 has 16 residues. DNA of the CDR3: TGTGCCAGCAGCTTGGAGCCGGCCCTAGACACCGGGGAGCTGTTTTTT. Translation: CASSLEPALDTGELFF.

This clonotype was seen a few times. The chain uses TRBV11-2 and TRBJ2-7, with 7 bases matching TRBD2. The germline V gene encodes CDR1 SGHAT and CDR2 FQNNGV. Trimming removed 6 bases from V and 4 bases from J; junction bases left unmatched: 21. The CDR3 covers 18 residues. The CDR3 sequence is CASRPILVRAGQRYEQYF. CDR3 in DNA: TGTGCCAGCAGACCCATCTTAGTCCGAGCGGGGCAACGTTACGAGCAGTACTTC. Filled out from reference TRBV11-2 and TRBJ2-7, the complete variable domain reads EAGVAQSPRYKIIEKRQSVAFWCNPISGHATLYWYQQILGQGPKLLIQFQNNGVVDDSQLPKDRFSAERLKGVDSTLKIQPAKLEDSAVYLCASRPILVRAGQRYEQYFGPGTRLTVT.

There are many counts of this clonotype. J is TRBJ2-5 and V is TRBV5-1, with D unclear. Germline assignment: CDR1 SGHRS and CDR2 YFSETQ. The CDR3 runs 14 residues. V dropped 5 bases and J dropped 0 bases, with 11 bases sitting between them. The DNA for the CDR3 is TGCGCCAGCAGGGTCACTGCGTACCAAGAGACCCAGTACTTC. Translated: CASRVTAYQETQYF. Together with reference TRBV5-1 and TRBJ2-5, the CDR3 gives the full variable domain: KAGVTQTPRYLIKTRGQQVTLSCSPISGHRSVSWYQQTPGQGLQFLFEYFSETQRNKGNFPGRFSGRQFSNSRSEMNVSTLELGDSALYLCASRVTAYQETQYFGPGTRLLVL.

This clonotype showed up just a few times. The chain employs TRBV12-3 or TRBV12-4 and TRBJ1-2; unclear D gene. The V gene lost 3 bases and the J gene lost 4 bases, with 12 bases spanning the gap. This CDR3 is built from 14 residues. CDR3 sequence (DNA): TGTGCCAGCAGTTTCCGTCGGCTGGCCTATGGCTACACCTTC. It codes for CASSFRRLAYGYTF.